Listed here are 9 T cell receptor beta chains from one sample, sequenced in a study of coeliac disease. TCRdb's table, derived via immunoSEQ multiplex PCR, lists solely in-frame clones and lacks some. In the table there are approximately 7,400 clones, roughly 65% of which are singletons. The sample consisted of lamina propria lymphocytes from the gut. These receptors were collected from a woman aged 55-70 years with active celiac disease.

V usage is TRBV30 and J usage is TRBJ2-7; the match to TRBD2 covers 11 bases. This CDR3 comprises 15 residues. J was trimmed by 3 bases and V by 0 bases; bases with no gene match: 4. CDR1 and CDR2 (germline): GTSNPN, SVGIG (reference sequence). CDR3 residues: CAWSVGLAGVYEQYF. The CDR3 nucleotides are TGTGCCTGGAGTGTAGGACTAGCGGGCGTCTACGAGCAGTACTTC. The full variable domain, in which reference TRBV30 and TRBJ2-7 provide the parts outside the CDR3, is SQTIHQWPATLVQPVGSPLSLECTVEGTSNPNLYWYRQAAGRGLQLLFYSVGIGQISSEVPQNLSASRPQDRQFILSSKKLLLSDSGFYLCAWSVGLAGVYEQYFGPGTRLTVT.

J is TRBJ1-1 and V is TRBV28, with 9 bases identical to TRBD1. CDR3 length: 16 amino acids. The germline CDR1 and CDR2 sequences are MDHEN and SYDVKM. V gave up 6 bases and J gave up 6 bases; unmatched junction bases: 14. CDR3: CASRPHPGQGNAEAFF. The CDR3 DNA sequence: TGTGCCAGCAGGCCCCACCCGGGACAGGGTAACGCTGAAGCTTTCTTT.

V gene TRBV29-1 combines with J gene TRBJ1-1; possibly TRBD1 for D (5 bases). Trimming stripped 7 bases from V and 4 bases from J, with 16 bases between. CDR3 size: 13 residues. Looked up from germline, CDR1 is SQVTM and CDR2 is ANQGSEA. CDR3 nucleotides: TGCAGCGCCGACAGTCCTAGGGGCACTGAAGCTTTCTTT. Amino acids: CSADSPRGTEAFF.

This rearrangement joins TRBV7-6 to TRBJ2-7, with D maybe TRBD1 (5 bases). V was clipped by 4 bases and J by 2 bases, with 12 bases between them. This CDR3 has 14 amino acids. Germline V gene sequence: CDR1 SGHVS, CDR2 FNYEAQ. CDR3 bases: TGTGCCAGCAGCTCCTCGACAGCTCCCTACGAGCAGTACTTC. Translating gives CASSSSTAPYEQYF.

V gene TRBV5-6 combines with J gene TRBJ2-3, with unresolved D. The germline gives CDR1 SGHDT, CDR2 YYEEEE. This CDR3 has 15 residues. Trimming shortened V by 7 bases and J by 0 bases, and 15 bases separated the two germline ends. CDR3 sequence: CASGRRITSTDTQYF. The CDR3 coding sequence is TGTGCCAGCGGTCGCAGGATAACTAGCACAGATACGCAGTATTTT. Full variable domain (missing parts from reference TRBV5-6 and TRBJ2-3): DAGVTQSPTHLIKTRGQQVTLRCSPKSGHDTVSWYQQALGQGPQFIFQYYEEEERQRGNFPDRFSGHQFPNYSSELNVNALLLGDSALYLCASGRRITSTDTQYFGPGTRLTVL.

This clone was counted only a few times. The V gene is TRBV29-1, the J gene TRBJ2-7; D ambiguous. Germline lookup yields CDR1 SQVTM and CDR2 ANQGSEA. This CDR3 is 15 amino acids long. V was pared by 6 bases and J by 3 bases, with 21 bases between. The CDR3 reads CSVRSRRTWIYEQYF. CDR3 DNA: TGCAGCGTCCGGTCCCGGAGAACTTGGATCTACGAGCAGTACTTC.

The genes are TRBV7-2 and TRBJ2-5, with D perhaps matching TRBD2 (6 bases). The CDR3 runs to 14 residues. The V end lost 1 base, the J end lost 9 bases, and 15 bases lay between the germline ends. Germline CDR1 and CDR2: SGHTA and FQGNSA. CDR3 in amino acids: CASSLEFASGAQYF. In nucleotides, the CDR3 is TGTGCCAGCAGCTTAGAGTTTGCGTCGGGGGCCCAGTACTTC. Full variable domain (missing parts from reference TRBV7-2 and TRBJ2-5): GAGVSQSPSNKVTEKGKDVELRCDPISGHTALYWYRQSLGQGLEFLIYFQGNSAPDKSGLPSDRFSAERTGGSVSTLTIQRTQQEDSAVYLCASSLEFASGAQYFGPGTRLLVL.

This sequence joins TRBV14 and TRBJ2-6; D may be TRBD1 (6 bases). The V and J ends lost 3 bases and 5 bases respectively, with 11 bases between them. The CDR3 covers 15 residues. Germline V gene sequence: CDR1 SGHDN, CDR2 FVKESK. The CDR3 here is CASSHRGPWANVLTF. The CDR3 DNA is TGTGCCAGCAGCCACAGGGGCCCCTGGGCCAACGTCCTGACTTTC.

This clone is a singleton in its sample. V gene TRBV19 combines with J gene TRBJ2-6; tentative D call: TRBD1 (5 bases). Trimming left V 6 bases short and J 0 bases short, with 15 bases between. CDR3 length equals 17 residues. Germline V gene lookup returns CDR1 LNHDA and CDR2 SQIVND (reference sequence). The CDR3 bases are TGTGCCAGTAGCCGCTCCCGACAGAGCTCTGGGGCCAACGTCCTGACTTTC. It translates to CASSRSRQSSGANVLTF.